This entry lists 6 T cell receptor beta chains sequenced from one sample in a study of T cells in women clearing cervical HPV infection. TCRdb's copy holds only in-frame clones and misses some; the assay was immunoSEQ multiplex PCR. The listing contains around 35,000 clones. The sequenced material came from blood buffy coat. These receptors originate from a woman aged 18-70 years with a cervical HPV16 infection that either progressed to CIN3+ or cleared (not recorded which).

With respect to this clone: The read terminates 3 residues ahead of where the CDR3 ends, so the germline J gene completes it. V usage is TRBV6-1 and J usage is TRBJ1-1; 11 positions agree with TRBD1. This CDR3 comprises 15 residues. The V and J ends lost 4 bases and 5 bases, in that order; junction bases with no gene match: 6. Germline V lookup: CDR1 MNHNS, CDR2 SASEGT. CDR3 bases read: TGTGCCAGCAGTGGACGGGACAGGGGGTTTACTGAA. Protein product: CASSGRDRGFTE. The full CDR3 is CASSGRDRGFTEAFF.

A remark on this clone: With the read ending 3 residues before the CDR3 end, the germline J gene is used to fill in that end. The V and J genes are TRBV20-1 and TRBJ2-1; 9 nucleotides align to TRBD2. Germline V lookup: CDR1 DFQATT, CDR2 SNEGSKA (reference sequence). CDR3 size: 14 residues. V shed 6 bases, J shed 8 bases, and the junction held 11 bases outside the gene matches. The CDR3 here is CSARRREGHYEQFF. The CDR3 DNA, read in part, is TGCAGTGCAAGAAGGCGGGAGGGCCATTATGAG.

Regarding this clone: The missing CDR3 end, 3 residues past where the read stops, is filled in from the germline J gene. The chain recombines TRBV2 with TRBJ2-1; 11 bases are shared with TRBD2. This CDR3 has 15 residues. CDR1 is SNHLY, CDR2 FYNNEI, per germline. The ends lost 7 bases at V and 6 bases at J; junction bases unmatched: 8. The CDR3 here is CASIPLAGGTNEQFF. The covered CDR3 bases are TGTGCCAGCATCCCCCTAGCGGGAGGAACCAATGAG.

Concerning this clone itself: Read sequence stops 3 residues before the CDR3 end, and the germline J gene provides the missing end. The V call is TRBV29-1, the J call TRBJ2-7; 7 bases align to TRBD1. Per the germline V gene, CDR1 is SQVTM and CDR2 is ANQGSEA. Losses at the gene ends were 6 bases for V and 6 bases for J; bases not matched to a gene: 14. This CDR3 has 14 amino acids. The part of the CDR3 DNA that was read is TGCAGCGTCGCCAAGCCGGCAGGGGGATCCGAG. Protein product: CSVAKPAGGSE. The whole CDR3 region reads CSVAKPAGGSEQYF.

As to this clone: The sequence runs out 3 residues before the end of the CDR3; the remainder is reconstructed from the germline J gene. The chain uses TRBV20-1 and TRBJ1-6; 7 positions agree with TRBD1. CDR1 and CDR2 from the germline V gene are DFQATT and SNEGSKA (reference sequence). CDR3 size: 15 residues. V lost 5 bases, J lost 7 bases, and 11 bases stayed unmatched. This CDR3 reads CSAPTLTGVNSPLHF. CDR3 bases read: TGCAGTGCTCCAACCCTTACAGGGGTAAATTCACCC.

Regarding this clone: The read comes to an end 3 residues before the CDR3 does, leaving the germline J gene to fill in the end. The V call is TRBV29-1, the J call TRBJ1-2; 9 bases align to TRBD1. The CDR3 spans 13 residues. CDR1 and CDR2 from the germline V gene are SQVTM and ANQGSEA. J lost 5 bases, V lost 7 bases, and 8 bases had no gene match. The sequenced CDR3 bases are TGCAGCGCCTTGACAGGGGGTGAATATGGC. This gives the protein CSALTGGEYG. In full, the CDR3 is CSALTGGEYGYTF.